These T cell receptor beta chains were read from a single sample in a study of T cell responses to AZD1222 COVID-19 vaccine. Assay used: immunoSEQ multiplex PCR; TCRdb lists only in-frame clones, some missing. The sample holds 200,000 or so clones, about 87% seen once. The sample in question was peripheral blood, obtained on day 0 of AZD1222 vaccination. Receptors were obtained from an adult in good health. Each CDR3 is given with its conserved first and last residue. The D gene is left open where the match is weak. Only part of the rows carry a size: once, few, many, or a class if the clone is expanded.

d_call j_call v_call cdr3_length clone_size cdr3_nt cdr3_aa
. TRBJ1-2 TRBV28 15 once TGTGCCAGCACCTCCAACCCTAGAGGGGTCGGTGGCTACACCTTC CASTSNPRGVGGYTF
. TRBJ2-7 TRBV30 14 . TGTGCCTGGAGGGACACAGGGACATCCGGCGAGCAGTACTTC CAWRDTGTSGEQYF
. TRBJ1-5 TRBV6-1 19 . TGTGCCAGCAGTGCCGGGGGGCGGGTTTGGGAAAGGCGCAATCAGCCCCAGCATTTT CASSAGGRVWERRNQPQHF
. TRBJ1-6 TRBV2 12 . TGTGCCAGCACAACAGGCTCTCCACCCCTCCACTTT CASTTGSPPLHF
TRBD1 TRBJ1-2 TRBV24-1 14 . TGTGCCACCCACCCGGGACAGGGAAACCATGGCTACACCTTC CATHPGQGNHGYTF
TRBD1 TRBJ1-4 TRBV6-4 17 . TGTGCCAGCAGTGACTCGGGGCCGGACAGGCTTAATGAAAAACTGTTTTTT CASSDSGPDRLNEKLFF
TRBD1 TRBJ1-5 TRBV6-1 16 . TGTGCCAGCAGTGAACTCCGGACAGGGTTGAATCAGCCCCAGCATTTT CASSELRTGLNQPQHF
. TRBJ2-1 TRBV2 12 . TGTGCCAGCAGTTTACAGGGAAGGGAGCAGTTCTTC CASSLQGREQFF
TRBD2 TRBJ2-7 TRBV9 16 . TGTGCCAGCAGCGTAGCGGGCGGGGGGGACCAGTACGAGCAGTACTTC CASSVAGGGDQYEQYF
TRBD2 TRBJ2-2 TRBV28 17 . TGTGCCAGCAGGCGCGGAGGACTAGCGGGAGACACCGGGGAGCTGTTTTTT CASRRGGLAGDTGELFF
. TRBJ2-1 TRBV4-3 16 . TGCGCCAGCAGCCAAGACGGGCGACTAGGGAGAAATGAGCAGTTCTTC CASSQDGRLGRNEQFF
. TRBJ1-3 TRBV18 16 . TGTGCCAGCTCATCCGGGACTTTCAGCTCTGGAAACACCATATATTTT CASSSGTFSSGNTIYF
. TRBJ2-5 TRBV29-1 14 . TGCAGCGCCTACCCGGACTGGGCTCAAGAGACCCAGTACTTC CSAYPDWAQETQYF
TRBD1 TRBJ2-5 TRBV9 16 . TGTGCCAGCAGCGGAGACAGGGGAAGGGGGCAAGAGACCCAGTACTTC CASSGDRGRGQETQYF
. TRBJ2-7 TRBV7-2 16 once TGTGCCAGCAGCTTAGTTCTAGCTCTCAGCTCCTACGAGCAGTACTTC CASSLVLALSSYEQYF
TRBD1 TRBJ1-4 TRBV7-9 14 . TGTGCCAGCAGCCGGGACAGGGTCGGAGAAAAACTGTTTTTT CASSRDRVGEKLFF
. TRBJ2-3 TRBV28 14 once . CASSSSGVPDTQYF
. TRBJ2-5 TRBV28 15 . TGTGCCAGCAGTTTATCGGGAAGATCCCAAGAGACCCAGTACTTC CASSLSGRSQETQYF
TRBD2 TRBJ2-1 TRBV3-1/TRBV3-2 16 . TGTGCCAGCAGCTACCAGCTAGCGGGAGGGGCGGGTGAGCAGTTCTTC CASSYQLAGGAGEQFF
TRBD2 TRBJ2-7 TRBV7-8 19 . TGTGCCAGCAGCTTAGTCGGGCTAGCGGGAGCGACTTTGGGCTACGAGCAGTACTTC CASSLVGLAGATLGYEQYF
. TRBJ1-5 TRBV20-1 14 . TGCAGTGCTAGTTCTGGGTTAGGCAATCAGCCCCAGCATTTT CSASSGLGNQPQHF
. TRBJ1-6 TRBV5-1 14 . TGCGCCAGCAGCTTGGGTGGCAGGGATTCACCCCTCCACTTT CASSLGGRDSPLHF
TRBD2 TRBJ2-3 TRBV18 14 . TGTGCCAGCTCCCCTAGCGGAACTACAGATACGCAGTATTTT CASSPSGTTDTQYF
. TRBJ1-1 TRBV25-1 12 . TGTGCCAGCAGTGACAGGAACACTGAAGCTTTCTTT CASSDRNTEAFF
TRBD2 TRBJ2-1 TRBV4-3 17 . TGCGCCAGCAGCCAAGGGGGTGGCGGGAGTTCATCTATGGAGCAGTTCTTC CASSQGGGGSSSMEQFF
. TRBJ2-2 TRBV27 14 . TGTGCCAGCAGGCCAGGGTCAAGGTTCGGGGAGCTGTTTTTT CASRPGSRFGELFF
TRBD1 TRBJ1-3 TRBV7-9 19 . TGTGCCAGCAGCCCGCGGGACAGGGGCTTCCCTTACTCTGGAAACACCATATATTTT CASSPRDRGFPYSGNTIYF
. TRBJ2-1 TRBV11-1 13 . TGTGCCAGCAGCCCCGGGACTGTAAATGAGCAGTTCTTC CASSPGTVNEQFF
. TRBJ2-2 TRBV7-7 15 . TGTGCCAGCAGCTCCGGCGGGGTGGGCACCGGGGAGCTGTTTTTT CASSSGGVGTGELFF
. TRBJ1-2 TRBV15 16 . TGTGCCACCAGCAGAGCTTTCGCACCTCCTAACTATGGCTACACCTTC CATSRAFAPPNYGYTF
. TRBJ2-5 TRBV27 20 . TGTGCCAGCAGGCGCCGCCTCGGGACCGCTATAGAAAACCTCCAAGAGACCCAGTACTTC CASRRRLGTAIENLQETQYF
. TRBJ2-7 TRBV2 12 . TGTGCCAGCGAGAGGGACACCTACGAGCAGTACTTC CASERDTYEQYF
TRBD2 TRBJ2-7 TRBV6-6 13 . TGTGCCAGCAGCGGGACAGCGGGAGGGGAGCAGTACTTC CASSGTAGGEQYF
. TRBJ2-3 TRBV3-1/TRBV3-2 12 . TGTGCCAGCAGCCTGGCTACAGATACGCAGTATTTT CASSLATDTQYF
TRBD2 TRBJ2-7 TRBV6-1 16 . TGTGCCAGCAGTGAAGGTGGACTAGCTAGCTCCTACGAGCAGTACTTC CASSEGGLASSYEQYF
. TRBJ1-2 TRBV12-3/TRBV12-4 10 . TGTGCCAGCAGTTTTAGGGGCTACACCTTC CASSFRGYTF
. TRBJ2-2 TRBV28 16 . TGTGCCAGCACCCCTGTGGTACCAGTCAACACCGGGGAGCTGTTTTTT CASTPVVPVNTGELFF
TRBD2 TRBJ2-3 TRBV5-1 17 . TGCGCCAGCAGCATTAGGACTAGCGGGAGTTTGATGGATACGCAGTATTTT CASSIRTSGSLMDTQYF
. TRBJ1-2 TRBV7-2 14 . TGTGCCAGCAGCCCGGGACACGTTAACTATGGCTACACCTTC CASSPGHVNYGYTF
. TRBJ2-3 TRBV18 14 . TGTGCCAGCTCACCAAGCTCGAGGGAGCCTACGCAGTATTTT CASSPSSREPTQYF
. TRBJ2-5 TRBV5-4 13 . TGTGCCAGCAGCTTGGACACCACCGTTACCCAGTACTTC CASSLDTTVTQYF
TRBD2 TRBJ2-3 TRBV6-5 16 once TGTGCCAGCAGTTACTCCGGAGCGGGGGAAGAGGATACGCAGTATTTT CASSYSGAGEEDTQYF
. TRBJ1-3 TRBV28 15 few TGTGCCAGCAGTTTCCACAGGGCGTCTGGAAACACCATATATTTT CASSFHRASGNTIYF
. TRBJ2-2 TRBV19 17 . TGTGCCAGTAGTAGGGGGTGGGAGGCCACGAACACCGGGGAGCTGTTTTTT CASSRGWEATNTGELFF
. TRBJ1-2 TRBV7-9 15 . TGTGCCAGCAGCTTAGCCGGGGGGCTTAGCTATGGCTACACCTTC CASSLAGGLSYGYTF
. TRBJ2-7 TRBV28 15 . TGTGCCAGCAGTTCACGGTGGGGGGCCCCCTACGAGCAGTACTTC CASSSRWGAPYEQYF
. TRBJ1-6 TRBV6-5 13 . TGTGCCAGCAGTTCCGCCCCGGATTCACCCCTCCACTTT CASSSAPDSPLHF
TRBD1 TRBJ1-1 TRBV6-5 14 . TGTGCCAGCAGTTATGGACAGGGGTACACTGAAGCTTTCTTT CASSYGQGYTEAFF
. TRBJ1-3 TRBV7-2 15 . TGTGCCAGCAGCTTAGCAAGTAGGGTGGGAAACACCATATATTTT CASSLASRVGNTIYF
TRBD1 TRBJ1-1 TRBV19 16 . TGTGCCAGTAGCAGGCCGGGAACAGGGGCGAGAACTGAAGCTTTCTTT CASSRPGTGARTEAFF
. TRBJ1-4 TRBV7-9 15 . TGTGCCAGCAGCCCTCAGGTGGCAACTAATGAAAAACTGTTTTTT CASSPQVATNEKLFF